Below, 7 T cell receptor beta chains from the same sample are listed, as sequenced in a study of T-cell reconstitution after alpha-beta-depleted transplantation in children. Construction of the TCRbeta library involved unique molecular identifiers. TCRdb fed the PCR reads into MiXCR, producing one record per CDR3 protein. The table has just under 250,000 distinct CDR3 sequences, roughly 25% seen once; the top ten hold roughly 2.7%. Sequencing was performed on PBMCs, taken before TCRalphabeta/CD19-depleted stem cell transplant. The receptor source for this set is a girl between 2 and 10 years old with Fanconi anemia, due to receive a stem cell transplant.

This clonotype has just a few counts. The chain has TRBV7-2 and TRBJ2-7; D gene unclear. V lost 1 base and J lost 11, with 18 bases in between. Germline V gene lookup returns CDR1 SGHTA and CDR2 FQGNSA. The CDR3 loop spans 14 amino acids. The CDR3 DNA is TGTGCCAGCAGCTTAGAGCCCCAGACGTCTCGAAAGTACTTC. Translating gives CASSLEPQTSRKYF.

The CDR3 bases are TGTGCCAGCAGTTACTACCCTAGCGGCTACAATGAGCAGTTCTTC. It encodes CASSYYPSGYNEQFF. The chain links TRBV6-5 to TRBJ2-1, with 7 bases fitting TRBD2. The V gene end was trimmed by 1 base and the J gene end by 3 bases; junction bases not matched to a gene: 3. CDR1 MNHEY and CDR2 SVGAGI come from the germline V gene. This CDR3 is 15 amino acids long.

This chain links TRBV7-3 with TRBJ2-1; possibly TRBD2 for D (6 bases). The germline gives CDR1 SGHTA, CDR2 FQGTGA. V lost 1 base and J 13 bases, leaving 14 bases between the germline ends. The CDR3 is 13 amino acids. CDR3 in amino acids: CASSLNSAGRQFF. CDR3 coding DNA: TGTGCCAGCAGCTTAAATTCGGCGGGACGACAGTTCTTC. Full variable domain (remainder filled in from reference TRBV7-3 and TRBJ2-1): GAGVSQTPSNKVTEKGKYVELRCDPISGHTALYWYRQSLGQGPEFLIYFQGTGAADDSGLPNDRFFAVRPEGSVSTLKIQRTERGDSAVYLCASSLNSAGRQFFGPGTRLTVL.

This clonotype appeared a few times. V usage is TRBV29-1 and J usage is TRBJ2-1; D is undetermined. The V end was cut by 5 bases, the J end by 5 bases, with 16 bases between. This CDR3 is built from 14 residues. Germline CDR1 and CDR2: SQVTM and ANQGSEA. CDR3 in amino acids: CSVCLIQWHNEQFF. Here the CDR3 DNA reads TGCAGCGTTTGTCTGATACAGTGGCACAATGAGCAGTTCTTC.

This clonotype has just a few counts. The chain carries TRBV7-3 and TRBJ2-1; D is ambiguous. This CDR3 comprises 16 residues. CDR1 and CDR2 from the germline V gene are SGHTA and FQGTGA. Trimming left V 5 bases short and J 6 bases short, with 20 bases between. The DNA of the CDR3 is TGTGCCAGCAGCCCACCGGGTAGCACCCCGTTCAATGAGCAGTTCTTC. Translating it yields CASSPPGSTPFNEQFF.

This clonotype was detected ten times or more. V usage is TRBV5-1 and J usage is TRBJ2-1; 8 bases match TRBD1. Germline V gives CDR1 SGHRS, CDR2 YFSETQ. After removal of 4 bases from V and 0 bases from J, the junction contained 12 bases not matched to a gene. The CDR3 is 18 amino acids. CDR3 in DNA: TGCGCCAGCAGCATTGGAATGACAGGGGCCAACTCCTACAATGAGCAGTTCTTC. It encodes CASSIGMTGANSYNEQFF.

The V and J genes are TRBV29-1 and TRBJ1-1; D call uncertain. Trimming removed 5 bases at V and 10 bases at J, with 17 bases between. CDR1 SQVTM and CDR2 ANQGSEA come from the germline V gene. This CDR3 region has 12 residues. CDR3 bases: TGCAGCGTTTCCCTTAGCCTTGGATCAGCTTTCTTT. This sequence encodes CSVSLSLGSAFF.